This TCR beta chain was identified in a study of cytomegalovirus exposure and HLA in healthy donors. Broader study findings: Analysis was carried out at a later point, and it linked a missense DCLRE1C variant to TCR beta V- and J-gene trimming. Cytomegalovirus status, reportedly, was diagnosed with high specificity and sensitivity by the classifier. Versus the roughly 700-donor mean, an Asian-associated ancestry cluster reportedly showed fewer N-insertions in a later analysis.

The CDR3 extends over 17 amino acids. Per the germline V gene, CDR1 is SGHDT and CDR2 is YYEEEE. V was trimmed by 2 bases and J by 1 base, leaving 15 bases between them. PCR primers comprised 60 Vbeta and 13 Jbeta primers. Generated by immunoSEQ multiplex PCR, the TCRdb table keeps only in-frame clones and is missing some. The sample contains 100,000 to 150,000 clones, around 78% of which appear only once. A word on this clone: Its antigen remains unknown.

Healthy bone marrow donors supplied every sample. This receptor was taken from a man aged 35-49 years in good health and CMV-seronegative. Sequencing used PBMCs. The rearrangement joins TRBV5-6 to TRBJ2-2; tentatively, D is TRBD1 (6 bases). CDR3 bases: TGTGCCAGCAGCTTCAGGAGTAGCAGGGGGAACACCGGGGAGCTGTTTTTT. Its protein is CASSFRSSRGNTGELFF.